These 17 T cell receptor beta chains share one sample of origin, sequenced in a study of cytomegalovirus exposure and HLA in healthy donors (dated by TCRdb to 2016 to 2017). The library came from the immunoSEQ multiplex PCR assay. For the multiplex PCR, a mixture combining 60 forward primers for TCR Vbeta segments and 13 reverse primers for TCR Jbeta segments was used. TCRdb took this table from immuneACCESS and kept in-frame rearrangements with V and J called. Such tables lack part of the clones; where checked against another copy, unresolved V genes explain under half of the gap, and the rest is unexplained. The sample table records about 120,000 clones; about 80% of these occur just once. More than 7% of the sample goes to the ten largest clones. Material for sequencing was PBMCs. These receptors all come from a woman between 50 and 59 years old in good health and CMV-seropositive.

The rearrangement links TRBV7-8 to TRBJ1-2; no definite D call. Trimming removed 1 base at V and 0 bases at J, with 9 bases between. This CDR3 spans 15 amino acids. Germline lookup yields CDR1 SGHVS and CDR2 FQNEAQ. The CDR3 reads CASSLDRWANYGYTF. The DNA of the CDR3 is TGTGCCAGCAGCTTAGACAGATGGGCTAACTATGGCTACACCTTC.

V is TRBV6-5 and J is TRBJ1-1; no definite D call. Germline V gene lookup returns CDR1 MNHEY and CDR2 SVGAGI. Trimming shortened V by 5 bases and J by 11 bases, and 15 bases separated the two germline ends. The CDR3 runs 12 residues. CDR3 coding DNA: TGTGCCAGCAGTGAAGCGATTCTCCCGGCTTTCTTT. It specifies CASSEAILPAFF.

The chain couples TRBV9 to TRBJ1-1, with D tentatively TRBD1 (6 bases). Germline V lookup: CDR1 SGDLS, CDR2 YYNGEE. The V and J ends lost 0 bases and 5 bases respectively, with 14 bases between them. The length of the CDR3 is 15 residues. Written as DNA, the CDR3 is TGTGCCAGCAGCGTAGTGAAGGGGGTACGAACTGAAGCTTTCTTT. This encodes CASSVVKGVRTEAFF.

This chain connects TRBV6-1 to TRBJ2-5; TRBD2 aligns across 7 bases. The end of the DNA fits TRBJ2-7 better, so the J call may be wrong. The CDR3 is 15 residues long. From germline, CDR1 is MNHNS and CDR2 SASEGT. The CDR3 protein is CASSPRLAVFYEQYF. DNA of the CDR3: TGTGCCAGCAGCCCAAGACTAGCTGTGTTCTACGAGCAGTACTTC.

The chain joins TRBV5-8 to TRBJ1-5, with D unresolved. Trimming shortened V by 4 bases and J by 3 bases, and 11 bases separated the two germline ends. Germline values: CDR1 SGHTS, CDR2 YDEGEE. The CDR3 runs 14 residues. CDR3 region: CASSGGRINQPQHF. The CDR3 coding sequence is TGTGCCAGCAGCGGAGGACGGATCAATCAGCCCCAGCATTTT.

V is TRBV27 and J is TRBJ2-3, with TRBD2 as a possible D gene (5 bases). Germline V gene lookup returns CDR1 MNHEY and CDR2 SMNVEV (reference sequence). The CDR3 sequence is 15 residues long. The V and J ends lost 2 bases and 4 bases respectively, with 13 bases between them. CDR3 in amino acids: CASSLSLAGADTQYF. CDR3 coding DNA: TGTGCCAGCAGTTTAAGTCTAGCCGGAGCAGATACGCAGTATTTT.

The V call is TRBV4-1, the J call TRBJ2-3; possible D gene TRBD2, 6 bases. Germline assignment: CDR1 MGHRA and CDR2 YSYEKL. V lost 3 bases and J lost 0, with 16 bases in between. The CDR3 contains 17 residues. In DNA, the CDR3 is TGCGCCAGCAGCCAGGATAGCGGCTTTATTAGCACAGATACGCAGTATTTT. Its protein is CASSQDSGFISTDTQYF.

The V and J genes are TRBV6-5 and TRBJ1-4; D possibly corresponds to TRBD1 (6 bases). Germline V lookup: CDR1 MNHEY, CDR2 SVGAGI. The CDR3 has 16 residues. The ends were cut back, 3 bases at V and 8 bases at J, with 19 bases in the middle. The CDR3 region has the DNA TGTGCCAGCAGTTATAGGGGGAGTACTACCAACGAAAAACTGTTTTTT. Its protein product is CASSYRGSTTNEKLFF.

As to this clone: The same CDR3 arises from other DNA sequences in this sample as well. The chain carries TRBV28 and TRBJ2-7; 7 bases are a match to TRBD2. The CDR3 totals 12 residues. The germline gives CDR1 MDHEN, CDR2 SYDVKM. Unmatched junction bases numbered 2, after V lost 6 bases and J lost 3 bases. The chain's CDR3 is CASSPGGYEQYF. CDR3 coding DNA: TGTGCCAGCAGCCCGGGGGGCTACGAGCAGTACTTC.

The V call is TRBV15, the J call TRBJ2-1; maybe TRBD1 (8 bases). The germline V and J ends were trimmed by 0 bases and 6 bases, with 15 bases remaining between them. The CDR3 runs to 16 residues. Germline assignment: CDR1 LNHNV and CDR2 YYDKDF (reference sequence). This CDR3 is CATSREGGTGFNEQFF. The CDR3 DNA reads TGTGCCACCAGCAGAGAGGGGGGGACAGGATTCAATGAGCAGTTCTTC.

The chain uses TRBV7-2 and TRBJ2-5; no clear D gene. Germline loops: CDR1 SGHTA, CDR2 FQGNSA. V was pared by 1 base and J by 2 bases, with 5 bases between. The CDR3 sequence is 13 residues long. For the CDR3, the DNA is TGTGCCAGCAGCTTAGAACGGCAAGAGACCCAGTACTTC. Translation gives CASSLERQETQYF.

This clone was observed once. The rearrangement links TRBV30 to TRBJ1-1; 7 nucleotides align to TRBD1. Trimming took 3 bases from V and 1 from J; bases not matched to a gene: 17. The CDR3 extends over 18 amino acids. CDR1 is GTSNPN and CDR2 is SVGIG in the germline V gene (reference sequence). The CDR3 sequence is CAWSVMTGIGWENTEAFF. In nucleotides, the CDR3 is TGTGCCTGGAGCGTAATGACAGGGATTGGATGGGAGAACACTGAAGCTTTCTTT.

The chain combines TRBV7-3 with TRBJ2-5, with D maybe TRBD2 (6 bases). The CDR3 is 15 residues long. Per the germline V gene, CDR1 is SGHTA and CDR2 is FQGTGA. V gave up 1 base and J gave up 5 bases, with 14 bases separating them. Here the CDR3 reads CASSLIAGAGETQYF. CDR3 sequence (DNA): TGTGCCAGCAGCTTAATTGCAGGTGCGGGGGAGACCCAGTACTTC.

This sequence joins TRBV6-5 and TRBJ1-1; 10 bases map to TRBD1. From germline, CDR1 is MNHEY and CDR2 SVGAGI. The CDR3 extends over 15 amino acids. Trimming removed 4 bases from V and 4 bases from J; junction bases left unmatched: 6. As DNA, the CDR3 is TGTGCCAGCAGTTTATCGGACAGGGGGGGCACTGAAGCTTTCTTT. Protein sequence: CASSLSDRGGTEAFF.

In this sample, this clone turned up a few times. Additional DNA sequences in this sample encode the identical CDR3. J is TRBJ1-4 and V is TRBV6-1; TRBD1 agrees at 10 bases. CDR1 MNHNS and CDR2 SASEGT come from the germline V gene. The CDR3 has 14 amino acids. V lost 5 bases, J lost 5 bases, and 2 bases stayed unmatched. The chain's CDR3 is CASSLGQGNEKLFF. The CDR3 DNA follows: TGTGCCAGCAGTTTGGGACAGGGGAATGAAAAACTGTTTTTT.

This chain uses TRBV5-1 with TRBJ2-2, with 7 bases lining up with TRBD2. V shed 0 bases and J 6 bases; nucleotides not matched to a gene: 5. The CDR3 totals 15 residues. Looked up from germline, CDR1 is SGHRS and CDR2 is YFSETQ. The CDR3 DNA reads TGCGCCAGCAGCTTGGGTAGCGGGTTCGCCGGGGAGCTGTTTTTT. This encodes CASSLGSGFAGELFF.

The V gene is TRBV9, the J gene TRBJ1-5; D call uncertain. The CDR3 has 15 residues. V dropped 4 bases and J dropped 2 bases, with 13 bases sitting between them. Per germline, CDR1 SGDLS and CDR2 YYNGEE. Here the CDR3 DNA reads TGTGCCAGCAGCCACTGGCAGGAAGGCAATCAGCCCCAGCATTTT. It codes for CASSHWQEGNQPQHF.